This T cell receptor beta chain was captured in a study of early T cells in non-severe SARS-CoV-2 infection. The CDR3 has 13 amino acids. From germline, CDR1 is LGHDT and CDR2 YNNKEL (reference sequence). V lost 3 bases to trimming and J lost 1 base, with 5 bases between them. MiXCR was run by TCRdb on the 5' RACE reads, yielding one entry per CDR3 protein. The sample holds under 85,000 distinct CDR3 sequences; about 9% are singletons and the top ten take 5.9%. The TCR comes from an adult who was a healthcare worker with PCR-confirmed SARS-CoV-2 infection or an uninfected control (not recorded which). Sequences were obtained from whole blood. This chain uses TRBV3-1 with TRBJ2-3, with a tentative D call TRBD2 (5 bases). The CDR3 sequence is CASSQGGTDTQYF. The CDR3, as DNA: TGTGCCAGCAGCCAGGGAGGCACAGATACGCAGTATTTT.